The subject of this entry is one TCR beta chain. What it binds is not known. V lost 4 bases and J lost 8; bases outside the gene matches: 3. The CDR3 extends over 12 amino acids. Germline CDR1 is SGHRS and CDR2 is YFSETQ. 13 Jbeta primers and 60 Vbeta primers were used for the PCR. Libraries were prepared by immunoSEQ multiplex PCR; TCRdb keeps only in-frame clonotypes and omits some of them. The repertoire holds about 140,000 clones, with around two thirds as singletons. This sample was included in a study of cytomegalovirus exposure and HLA in healthy donors. The study's findings and limits: The number of N-insertions in an Asian-associated ancestry cluster was reportedly below the roughly 660-donor mean in a later analysis.

V and J are TRBV5-1 and TRBJ1-1, with TRBD1 matching 9 bases. Sequenced sample: PBMCs. The TCR sequence derives from a male donor in good health and CMV-seronegative. CDR3 amino acids: CASSPGTGEAFF. CDR3 DNA: TGCGCCAGCAGCCCCGGGACAGGGGAAGCTTTCTTT. Variable domain in full (rest from reference TRBV5-1 and TRBJ1-1): KAGVTQTPRYLIKTRGQQVTLSCSPISGHRSVSWYQQTPGQGLQFLFEYFSETQRNKGNFPGRFSGRQFSNSRSEMNVSTLELGDSALYLCASSPGTGEAFFGQGTRLTVV.